These 3 T cell receptor beta chains were all obtained from the same sample, sequenced in a study of blood T cell repertoires in COVID-19. Profiling relied on immunoSEQ multiplex PCR, and the TCRdb table lists in-frame clones only, not all of them. Counted here are 260,000 or so clones, roughly 85% occurring once; the ten biggest clones make up 3.5% to 4%. Sequencing was performed on PBMCs or T cells enriched from blood (not recorded which). Receptor source: a woman aged 40 to 50 who had been exposed to COVID-19.

The CDR3, as DNA: TGTGCCAGCAGTTACTCCTCTTGGACAGGAAACTCCTACGAGCAGTACTTC. Its translation is CASSYSSWTGNSYEQYF. This sequence joins TRBV6-2 or TRBV6-3 and TRBJ2-7; 7 positions match TRBD1. The CDR3 runs 17 residues. Germline-derived CDR1 and CDR2 are MNHEY and SVGEGT. V gave up 0 bases and J gave up 0 bases; unmatched junction bases: 8.

This rearrangement joins TRBV29-1 to TRBJ2-3; maybe TRBD1 (7 bases). Per germline, CDR1 SQVTM and CDR2 ANQGSEA. V was trimmed by 6 bases and J by 0 bases, leaving 13 bases between them. This CDR3 has 14 amino acids. CDR3 region: CSVGGQTSTDTQYF. The CDR3 DNA reads TGCAGCGTGGGGGGACAGACGAGCACAGATACGCAGTATTTT.

The genes are TRBV6-5 and TRBJ1-4, with a weak D call TRBD1 (5 bases). Deletions cut 2 bases from V and 4 bases from J, with 8 bases between. The germline V gene encodes CDR1 MNHEY and CDR2 SVGAGI. The CDR3 extends over 14 amino acids. For the CDR3, the DNA is TGTGCCAGCAGTTACGGGGGGGTTAATGAAAAACTGTTTTTT. This sequence encodes CASSYGGVNEKLFF.